Below, 10 T cell receptor beta chains from the same sample are listed, as sequenced in a study of OX40 agonist ivuxolimab in advanced cancers. Data came from immunoSEQ multiplex PCR; TCRdb stores just in-frame clones and leaves some out. The sample records about 78,000 clones, about 90% being singletons. This sample comprised CD4+ or CD8+ T cells sorted from blood, obtained in a trial of the OX40 agonist ivuxolimab. These TCRs come from an adult with an advanced solid tumor such as melanoma, head and neck, liver or kidney cancer.

This rearrangement joins TRBV6-1 to TRBJ1-2; D is undetermined. The V gene's germline CDR1 is MNHNS and CDR2 SASEGT. The CDR3 runs 15 residues. The germline V and J ends were trimmed by 4 bases and 4 bases, with 16 bases remaining between them. This CDR3 reads CASSGSPAEIYGYTF. CDR3 DNA: TGTGCCAGCAGTGGAAGCCCCGCGGAGATCTATGGCTACACCTTC.

The chain employs TRBV11-2 and TRBJ2-7; 7 bases align to TRBD1. CDR1 SGHAT and CDR2 FQNNGV come from the germline V gene. This CDR3 contains 14 residues. Trimming at V came to 5 bases and at J to 6 bases, leaving 10 bases not matched to a gene. As DNA, the CDR3 is TGTGCCAGCAGCACTCGACAGGGTTGGGCCGAGCAGTACTTC. Translation gives CASSTRQGWAEQYF. The entire variable domain, with the rest obtained from reference TRBV11-2 and TRBJ2-7, is as follows: EAGVAQSPRYKIIEKRQSVAFWCNPISGHATLYWYQQILGQGPKLLIQFQNNGVVDDSQLPKDRFSAERLKGVDSTLKIQPAKLEDSAVYLCASSTRQGWAEQYFGPGTRLTVT.

This CDR3 is CASSRDLRRETQYF. CDR3 nucleotides: TGTGCCAGCTCACGGGACCTTCGTCGGGAGACCCAGTACTTC. This chain joins TRBV27 and TRBJ2-5; D tentatively fits TRBD1 or TRBD2 (5 bases each). The germline V gene has CDR1 MNHEY and CDR2 SMNVEV (reference sequence). V lost 8 bases, J lost 5 bases, and 18 bases lay in between. The CDR3 is 14 residues long.

This rearrangement joins TRBV4-1 to TRBJ1-6; D is unclear. This CDR3 has 16 amino acids. The germline V gene has CDR1 MGHRA and CDR2 YSYEKL. V lost 3 bases and J lost 10, with 19 bases in between. The CDR3 here is CASSHPVAASGSPLHF. The CDR3 bases are TGCGCCAGCAGCCACCCGGTAGCAGCTTCGGGATCACCCCTCCACTTT.

V is TRBV7-9 and J is TRBJ2-1; D call uncertain. CDR1 is SEHNR, CDR2 FQNEAQ, per germline (reference sequence). The CDR3 runs to 11 residues. Trimming cost V 3 bases and J 13 bases, with 10 bases left between them. The DNA for the CDR3 is TGTGCCAGCAGCTTCGCCCTCGCCCAGTTCTTC. It codes for CASSFALAQFF. The full variable domain, rest sourced from reference TRBV7-9 and TRBJ2-1, is DTGVSQNPRHKITKRGQNVTFRCDPISEHNRLYWYRQTLGQGPEFLTYFQNEAQLEKSRLLSDRFSAERPKGSFSTLEIQRTEQGDSAMYLCASSFALAQFFGPGTRLTVL.

This chain joins TRBV30 and TRBJ1-1; 8 nucleotides line up with TRBD1. The V gene end was trimmed by 1 base and the J gene end by 3 bases; junction bases not matched to a gene: 1. The germline CDR1 and CDR2 sequences are GTSNPN and SVGIG (reference sequence). This CDR3 region has 13 residues. Written as DNA, the CDR3 is TGTGCCTGGAGTGAACAGGGGGACACTGAAGCTTTCTTT. Its translation: CAWSEQGDTEAFF.

The chain couples TRBV6-1 to TRBJ2-7, with D possibly TRBD2 on 5 matching bases. Deletions cut 5 bases from V and 3 bases from J, with 14 bases between. The germline V gene encodes CDR1 MNHNS and CDR2 SASEGT. The CDR3 consists of 14 residues. CDR3 coding DNA: TGTGCCAGCAGTTCTGGCGGAGGATACTACGAGCAGTACTTC. Translated, it gives CASSSGGGYYEQYF.

This sequence joins TRBV5-1 and TRBJ1-1; possibly TRBD1 for D (5 bases). This CDR3 contains 14 residues. Germline assignment: CDR1 SGHRS and CDR2 YFSETQ. The V gene lost 4 bases and the J gene lost 2 bases, with 12 bases spanning the gap. The CDR3 spells CASSPDRPNTEAFF. In nucleotides, the CDR3 is TGCGCCAGCAGCCCTGACAGACCAAACACTGAAGCTTTCTTT.

This clone occurred once. This sequence joins TRBV7-6 and TRBJ2-3; TRBD2 matches 11 bases. The germline gives CDR1 SGHVS, CDR2 FNYEAQ. This CDR3 spans 21 amino acids. V dropped 0 bases and J dropped 6; count of bases not matched to a gene: 20. The chain's CDR3 is CASSLAQAGAKTSGSGDTQYF. In DNA, the CDR3 is TGTGCCAGCAGCTTAGCGCAGGCGGGGGCGAAAACTAGCGGGAGCGGTGATACGCAGTATTTT.

This clone appeared once. The chain is built from TRBV29-1 and TRBJ1-4; no definite D call. CDR3 length equals 14 residues. Per the germline V gene, CDR1 is SQVTM and CDR2 is ANQGSEA. Trimming shortened V by 6 bases and J by 0 bases, and 11 bases separated the two germline ends. CDR3 residues: CSVSVGATNEKLFF. The CDR3 nucleotides read TGCAGCGTAAGCGTTGGTGCAACTAATGAAAAACTGTTTTTT.